The 3 T cell receptor beta chains below were found in one sample sequenced in a study of PD-L1 blockade in urothelial cancer. Some clones are missing from TCRdb's copy, which holds only in-frame ones; the method was immunoSEQ multiplex PCR. The table shows 85,000 to 90,000 clones, with more than 80% occurring only once. The time point: pretreatment peripheral blood. Source: PBMCs, taken around atezolizumab (anti-PD-L1) treatment. The receptors shown here come from a woman aged 80 or older with urothelial cancer.

The rearrangement links TRBV5-1 to TRBJ1-4; weak D call: TRBD1 (5 bases). V dropped 4 bases and J dropped 1 base, with 14 bases sitting between them. Germline CDR1 is SGHRS and CDR2 is YFSETQ. CDR3 length equals 16 residues. The CDR3 sequence is CASSPVGGKTNEKLFF. CDR3 in DNA: TGCGCCAGCAGCCCGGTGGGGGGGAAAACTAATGAAAAACTGTTTTTT.

V gene TRBV15 combines with J gene TRBJ2-3, with 12 positions matching TRBD2. In germline, CDR1 is LNHNV, CDR2 YYDKDF (reference sequence). The V gene end was trimmed by 3 bases and the J gene end by 6 bases; junction bases not matched to a gene: 4. The length of the CDR3 is 15 residues. The CDR3 loop reads CATSSLAGGVDTQYF. The CDR3 nucleotides read TGTGCCACCAGCAGTCTAGCGGGAGGGGTGGATACGCAGTATTTT.

The V call is TRBV5-1, the J call TRBJ2-7; 12 nucleotides align to TRBD2. CDR1 SGHRS and CDR2 YFSETQ come from the germline V gene. This CDR3 comprises 16 residues. V lost 4 bases and J lost 5; bases outside the gene matches: 10. DNA for the CDR3: TGCGCCAGCAGCCTCAGACTAGCGGGAGAAATCCACGAGCAGTACTTC. Translation: CASSLRLAGEIHEQYF.